The TCR beta chain under discussion was sequenced for a study of breast tumors, draining lymph nodes, adjacent tissues. Samples came from axillary lymph nodes draining the breast cancer. Study results and caveats: The data were judged consistent with most tumor T cells coming from lymph node and expanding in tumor. Tumor and nontumor repertoires were significantly more similar in luminal-like than in basal-like breast cancer. Compared with lymph nodes, tumors were less diverse; compared with nontumor tissue, more. Tumor T cell lymph node origin was a supported hypothesis, not proven.

As to this clonotype: Its cognate antigen is unknown.

There are 17 residues in the CDR3. Germline lookup yields CDR1 SGHNT and CDR2 YYREEE (reference sequence). Trimming stripped 0 bases from V and 3 bases from J, with 17 bases between. TCRdb recomputed calls from the multiplex PCR reads with MiXCR, one row per CDR3 protein. Counted here are 70,000 to 85,000 distinct CDR3 sequences, roughly a fifth occurring once; the ten biggest clones make up 2% to 3%. The rearrangement links TRBV5-4 to TRBJ2-3; the D gene is possibly TRBD2 (5 bases). The origin of this receptor is a female donor with breast cancer. Some clones in this sample may be carry-over from other donors' samples. The sequenced sample consisted of axillary lymph node tissue. The CDR3 region has the DNA TGTGCCAGCAGCTTGGAAGGTCAGTCCGGCGGGACAGATACGCAGTATTTT. Protein sequence: CASSLEGQSGGTDTQYF.